The T cell receptor beta chain under discussion was sequenced for a study of low-dose radiotherapy and immunotherapy resistance in tumors (dated by TCRdb to between 2021 and 2024). About the investigation overall: Cohort 1 received 0.5 Gy per fraction every 2 weeks, with a prescribed total PTV dose of 6.5 Gy. Nivolumab was administered intravenously as a 240 mg flat dose every two weeks, and ipilimumab was administered intravenously at 1 mg/kg every six weeks. Starting on cycle 1 day 1, patients took 300 mg of aspirin by mouth once a day for four cycles. The translational analysis covered eight patients: three from the first dose cohort and the first five from the second dose cohort. Intravenous cyclophosphamide at 200 mg/m2 was administered every two weeks, one day ahead of each radiation and immunotherapy administration. Cohort 2 received 1 Gy per fraction every two weeks, with a total of 13 Gy over 26 weeks. No randomization into treatment groups was done for the people taking part in the trial.

The CDR3 starts with the cysteine, ends with the phenylalanine, and has 15 residues. Only the CDR3 region is kept as DNA, spanning 45 bases read in frame from base 1. Per the germline V gene, MGHDK is the CDR1 and SYGVNS is the CDR2. At the junction V is shortened by 2 bases and J by 7 bases, with 14 bases in between. Data came from an Illumina HiSeq 2500. First-strand cDNA was synthesized with Superscript III and a set of TRAV- and TRBV-specific primers, covering both TCRalpha and TCRbeta chains. TCRs were amplified with Phusion for around 20 PCR cycles using a constant-region primer together with the adapter attached to the V primers. The isolated mRNA was amplified using the MessageAmp II aRNA Amplification Kit, with in vitro transcription performed for about 15 hours at 37 degrees C. The Dynabeads mRNA DIRECT Purification Kit was used to isolate the mRNA for TCR sequencing. Indexed Illumina adapters were added in a second Phusion PCR of around 27 cycles, and the PCR products were purified with AMPure XP beads. Under the source paper's analysis protocol: Using custom Perl scripts, TCR sequences encoding the same protein were pooled, out-of-frame sequences were removed, and the abundance of each clonotype was computed. The analysis excluded TCR sequences that were supported by just one read. The metrics used to describe the repertoires included Shannon entropy, Gini index, clonality, richness, and the frequency of TCRs shared between repertoires. Using fastp trimming at Q25 and MiXCR clonotype assembly, TCRdb reanalyzed the public sequencing data and kept in-frame beta chains. Records with the same CDR3 protein are collapsed into one entry carrying the most frequent genes and DNA. TCRdb assigned the V and J calls; the authors' analysis was not used. The sample profile shows about 44,000 distinct CDR3 sequences; less than 30% of them were found once. The ten largest clonotypes hold around 10% of the sample.

In its sample, this clonotype was seen many times. Its specific antigen is unknown. Base quality data are lacking; no much larger clone is found one base away. The time point label, read with the paper, signifies: after trial treatment. The treatment or condition label here, explained by the study, means: LDRT plus nivolumab, ipilimumab, low-dose cyclophosphamide and aspirin (RACIN trial). The donors came from RACIN, which was a single-arm phase I dose-escalation trial that paired nivolumab and ipilimumab with aspirin, low-dose cyclophosphamide and low-dose radiotherapy. Patients were eligible if they had advanced solid tumors that were TIL-negative.

The chain is made from TRBV25-1 and TRBJ1-4; possibly the D gene is TRBD1, per 5 matching bases. The sample was PBMCs, taken after low-dose radiotherapy plus immunotherapy. The TCR was taken from a male donor with prostate cancer. The sequenced DNA is TGTGCCAGCAGTGAAGGCCAGGGCCGGAGTGAAAAACTGTTTTTT. Its translation is CASSEGQGRSEKLFF.